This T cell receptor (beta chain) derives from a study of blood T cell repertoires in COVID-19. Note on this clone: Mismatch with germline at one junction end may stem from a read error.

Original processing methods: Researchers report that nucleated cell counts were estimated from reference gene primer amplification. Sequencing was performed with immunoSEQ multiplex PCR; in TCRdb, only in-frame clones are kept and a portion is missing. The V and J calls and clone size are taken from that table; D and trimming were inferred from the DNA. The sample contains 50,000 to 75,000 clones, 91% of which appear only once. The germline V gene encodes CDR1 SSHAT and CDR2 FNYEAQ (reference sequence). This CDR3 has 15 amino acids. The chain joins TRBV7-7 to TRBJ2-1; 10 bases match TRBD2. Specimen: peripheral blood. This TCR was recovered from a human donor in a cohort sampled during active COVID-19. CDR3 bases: TGTGCTAGCAGCTTAGCGTTAGTAGCGGGGGGTGAGCAGTTCTTC. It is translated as CASSLALVAGGEQFF.